The entry below gives a single TCR beta chain sequence along with its context. As yet, its antigen is unknown. Time point denoted: week 47, end of study. The content of each vaccine dose was 300 ug of mutant IDH1 20-mer peptide, and topical imiquimod accompanied it. The V gene's germline CDR1 is SGHTA and CDR2 FQGNSA. The CDR3 runs to 17 residues. The trim removed 2 bases at V and 2 bases at J, leaving 8 bases unmatched. Repertoires were generated with immunoSEQ multiplex PCR, while TCRdb's copy carries only in-frame clones and drops some. Here the sample spans tens of thousands of clones, roughly four fifths being singletons. The sample belongs to a study of a mutant IDH1 vaccine in newly diagnosed glioma.

This chain joins TRBV7-2 and TRBJ2-2; TRBD2 matches at 7 bases. The sample in question was PBMCs, obtained from a glioma patient whose treatment included an IDH1 peptide vaccine. The clonotype originates from a man aged 35 to 55 with glioma. DNA of the CDR3: TGTGCCAGCAGCTTATTTAGCCTAGCGGTTAACACCGGGGAGCTGTTTTTT. It is translated as CASSLFSLAVNTGELFF.